This passage covers 21 T cell receptor beta chains from one sample sequenced in a study of blood T cell repertoires in COVID-19 (TCRdb year 2020). The library was made by the immunoSEQ multiplex PCR assay. This immuneACCESS table, as held by TCRdb, lists in-frame sequences with V and J called but not all clones. Of the missing ones, under half trace to an unresolved V gene in checked studies; the others have no known cause. The sample profile shows 120,000 to 150,000 clones; about 88% of them were found once. The ten largest clonotypes hold approximately 2.4% of the sample. Specimen: peripheral blood. The receptors were gathered from a human donor in a cohort sampled during active COVID-19.

Turning to this clone: The germline gene is not matched at one end of the junction; a read error may be the cause. This chain joins TRBV5-8 and TRBJ1-2; TRBD1 matches at 8 bases. Germline V gives CDR1 SGHTS, CDR2 YDEGEE. CDR3 length: 15 amino acids. The CDR3 region has the DNA TGTGCCAGCAGTGCCGGACAGGGAGGGACCTATGGCTACATCTTC. This sequence encodes CASSAGQGGTYGYIF.

This rearrangement joins TRBV3-1 (or the pseudogene TRBV3-2) to TRBJ2-3; 7 nucleotides line up with TRBD2. V shed 6 bases, J shed 7 bases, and the junction held 10 bases outside the gene matches. There are 14 residues in the CDR3. Germline V gives CDR1 LGHDT, CDR2 YNNKEL (reference sequence). Written as DNA, the CDR3 is TGTGCCAGCAGTCTCAACCCGGGGGGTAATACGCAGTATTTT. Protein: CASSLNPGGNTQYF.

The chain combines TRBV28 with TRBJ2-2, with TRBD1 as a possible D gene (5 bases). Germline values: CDR1 MDHEN, CDR2 SYDVKM. V lost 3 bases and J lost 0, with 11 bases in between. The CDR3 is 16 residues long. CDR3 residues: CASSLISTANTGELFF. CDR3 in DNA: TGTGCCAGCAGTTTGATTTCGACAGCGAACACCGGGGAGCTGTTTTTT.

This chain links TRBV14 with TRBJ1-2; 7 bases map to TRBD1. The germline gives CDR1 SGHDN, CDR2 FVKESK. Trimming cost V 3 bases and J 4 bases; bases outside gene matches: 5. The CDR3 totals 14 residues. The CDR3 sequence: CASSQNRDSYGYTF. The CDR3 DNA reads as TGTGCCAGCAGCCAGAACCGGGACAGCTATGGCTACACCTTC.

V and J are TRBV12-2 and TRBJ2-3; the table calls TRBD2, which could not be checked here. TRBV12-2 is listed as a pseudogene. CDR3 size: 15 residues. As DNA, the CDR3 is TGTGCAAGTCGCTTTCTTTTCGGGGGGGCAGATACGCAGTATTTT. This sequence encodes CASRFLFGGADTQYF.

This clone has just one count. V is TRBV30 and J is TRBJ2-7; 11 nucleotides line up with TRBD1. The germline CDR1 and CDR2 sequences are GTSNPN and SVGIG (reference sequence). V was clipped by 0 bases and J by 3 bases; unmatched bases: 4. The CDR3 has 15 amino acids. This chain's CDR3 is CAWSVGGTGGYEQYF. In DNA, the CDR3 is TGTGCCTGGAGTGTGGGGGGGACAGGGGGCTACGAGCAGTACTTC. The full variable domain, rest sourced from reference TRBV30 and TRBJ2-7, is SQTIHQWPATLVQPVGSPLSLECTVEGTSNPNLYWYRQAAGRGLQLLFYSVGIGQISSEVPQNLSASRPQDRQFILSSKKLLLSDSGFYLCAWSVGGTGGYEQYFGPGTRLTVT.

V usage is TRBV30 and J usage is TRBJ1-6; TRBD1 might be the D (6 bases). This CDR3 contains 16 residues. CDR1 and CDR2 from the germline V gene are GTSNPN and SVGIG (reference sequence). Trimming removed 3 bases at V and 7 bases at J, with 19 bases between. The CDR3 nucleotides read TGTGCCTGGAGGGTTCCTACGGACAGAAGGAATTCACCCCTCCACTTT. This encodes CAWRVPTDRRNSPLHF. Complete variable domain (other parts from reference TRBV30 and TRBJ1-6): SQTIHQWPATLVQPVGSPLSLECTVEGTSNPNLYWYRQAAGRGLQLLFYSVGIGQISSEVPQNLSASRPQDRQFILSSKKLLLSDSGFYLCAWRVPTDRRNSPLHFGNGTRLTVT.

The genes are TRBV24-1 and TRBJ2-5, with 7 bases identical to TRBD1. Germline trimming cut 4 bases from V and 8 bases from J; bases unmatched to any gene: 6. Germline V lookup: CDR1 KGHDR, CDR2 SFDVKD. There are 13 residues in the CDR3. In DNA form, the CDR3 reads TGTGCCACCAGTGACCCCACAGGGGACACCCAGTACTTC. This gives the protein CATSDPTGDTQYF.

The rearrangement joins TRBV2 to TRBJ2-1; 14 nucleotides agree with TRBD2. The CDR3 runs 16 residues. The V gene end was trimmed by 4 bases and the J gene end by 8 bases; junction bases not matched to a gene: 7. Germline-derived CDR1 and CDR2 are SNHLY and FYNNEI. CDR3 nucleotides: TGTGCCAGCAGTGGGAGGGGACTAGCGGGGGTCGATGAGCAGTTCTTC. It encodes CASSGRGLAGVDEQFF. Drawing the rest from reference TRBV2 and TRBJ2-1, the complete variable domain is EPEVTQTPSHQVTQMGQEVILRCVPISNHLYFYWYRQILGQKVEFLVSFYNNEISEKSEIFDDQFSVERPDGSNFTLKIRSTKLEDSAMYFCASSGRGLAGVDEQFFGPGTRLTVL.

CDR3: CASSPLRTGELFF. The CDR3 nucleotides read TGCGCCAGCAGCCCGCTGAGAACCGGGGAGCTGTTTTTT. The rearrangement joins TRBV4-3 to TRBJ2-2; D not certain. The CDR3 has 13 residues. The ends were cut back, 4 bases at V and 5 bases at J, with 8 bases in the middle. The germline CDR1 and CDR2 sequences are LGHNA and YSLEER.

This chain joins TRBV11-2 and TRBJ2-1; D possibly corresponds to TRBD2 (5 bases). CDR3 length equals 13 residues. Looked up from germline, CDR1 is SGHAT and CDR2 is FQNNGV. The germline V and J ends were trimmed by 8 bases and 0 bases, with 8 bases remaining between them. CDR3 residues: CASEGSSYNEQFF. CDR3 DNA: TGTGCCAGCGAGGGTTCCTCCTACAATGAGCAGTTCTTC. The whole variable domain, remainder taken from reference TRBV11-2 and TRBJ2-1, is EAGVAQSPRYKIIEKRQSVAFWCNPISGHATLYWYQQILGQGPKLLIQFQNNGVVDDSQLPKDRFSAERLKGVDSTLKIQPAKLEDSAVYLCASEGSSYNEQFFGPGTRLTVL.

This clone was detected once. The chain employs TRBV2 and TRBJ1-6; D ambiguous. Trimming left V 3 bases short and J 14 bases short, with 11 bases between. There are 12 residues in the CDR3. Germline CDR1 SNHLY, CDR2 FYNNEI. The CDR3 bases are TGTGCCAGCAGTGACAGGCACTCGACCCTCCACTTT. Protein: CASSDRHSTLHF. The variable domain in full, completed from reference TRBV2 and TRBJ1-6, reads EPEVTQTPSHQVTQMGQEVILRCVPISNHLYFYWYRQILGQKVEFLVSFYNNEISEKSEIFDDQFSVERPDGSNFTLKIRSTKLEDSAMYFCASSDRHSTLHFGNGTRLTVT.

V and J are TRBV15 and TRBJ1-1, with D maybe TRBD1 (5 bases). V shed 0 bases and J shed 9 bases, with 17 bases lying between them. Germline CDR1 LNHNV, CDR2 YYDKDF (reference sequence). The CDR3 spans 15 residues. CDR3 nucleotide sequence: TGTGCCACCAGCAGAGAATCGGGGGGGATGATTCAAGCTTTCTTT. The encoded protein is CATSRESGGMIQAFF. Looking up the rest from reference TRBV15 and TRBJ1-1 gives the full variable domain: DAMVIQNPRYQVTQFGKPVTLSCSQTLNHNVMYWYQQKSSQAPKLLFHYYDKDFNNEADTPDNFQSRRPNTSFCFLDIRSPGLGDTAMYLCATSRESGGMIQAFFGQGTRLTVV.

CDR3 in DNA: TGCGCCAGCAGCCTTGGACAGGGCTCCCTCTTCTCGGATACCACAGATACGCAGTATTTT. This translates into CASSLGQGSLFSDTTDTQYF. V gene TRBV4-3 combines with J gene TRBJ2-3, with 8 nucleotides matching TRBD1. This CDR3 has 20 residues. Per the germline V gene, CDR1 is LGHNA and CDR2 is YSLEER. V shed 4 bases and J 2 bases; nucleotides not matched to a gene: 20.

The gene calls are TRBV4-1 and TRBJ2-7; 9 positions agree with TRBD1. This CDR3 comprises 16 residues. J was trimmed by 5 bases and V by 1 base; bases with no gene match: 9. CDR1 is MGHRA, CDR2 YSYEKL, per germline. This chain's CDR3 is CASSQGYRGQRDEQYF. The CDR3 DNA follows: TGCGCCAGCAGCCAAGGCTACAGGGGGCAAAGGGACGAGCAGTACTTC.

The V call is TRBV9, the J call TRBJ2-1; D perhaps matches TRBD1 (7 bases). This CDR3 comprises 17 residues. The V and J ends lost 4 bases and 3 bases respectively, with 20 bases between them. Germline CDR1 is SGDLS and CDR2 is YYNGEE. The CDR3 loop is CASSHHQGDLVYNEQFF. The CDR3 DNA reads TGTGCCAGCAGCCATCATCAGGGGGACTTGGTCTACAATGAGCAGTTCTTC.

V gene TRBV4-1 combines with J gene TRBJ2-2; 8 bases match TRBD2. CDR3 length: 16 amino acids. The V segment lost 2 bases and the J segment 1 base; nucleotides outside the gene matches: 3. Per germline, CDR1 MGHRA and CDR2 YSYEKL. The CDR3 region is CASSQSGGLNTGELFF. CDR3 DNA sequence: TGCGCCAGCAGCCAATCGGGGGGGTTGAACACCGGGGAGCTGTTTTTT.

V usage is TRBV7-9 and J usage is TRBJ2-7; D gene unclear. Germline V lookup: CDR1 SEHNR, CDR2 FQNEAQ (reference sequence). Trimming pared 4 bases from V and 2 bases from J, leaving 6 bases between. The length of the CDR3 is 12 residues. CDR3 DNA: TGTGCCAGCAGCTCTCACACCTACGAGCAGTACTTC. This translates into CASSSHTYEQYF.

This chain connects TRBV7-9 to TRBJ1-2; 7 bases line up with TRBD1. From germline, CDR1 is SEHNR and CDR2 FQNEAQ (reference sequence). The length of the CDR3 is 15 residues. V dropped 1 base and J dropped 6; count of bases not matched to a gene: 8. CDR3 coding DNA: TGTGCCAGCAGCTTAGAGTGGGTACAGGGGAATGGCTACACCTTC. This translates into CASSLEWVQGNGYTF.

This sequence joins TRBV4-3 and TRBJ2-2; 7 positions agree with TRBD1. This CDR3 is 15 amino acids long. V trimming: 5 bases; J trimming: 5 bases; junction bases outside the gene matches: 8. Germline loops: CDR1 LGHNA, CDR2 YSLEER. The CDR3 DNA sequence: TGCGCCAGCAGCGCCGACAGGGCACGGACCGGGGAGCTGTTTTTT. Translation gives CASSADRARTGELFF.

The chain uses TRBV5-4 and TRBJ1-1, with 12 bases matching TRBD1. The germline V gene has CDR1 SGHNT and CDR2 YYREEE (reference sequence). The CDR3 loop spans 16 amino acids. Losses at the gene ends were 1 base for V and 1 base for J; bases not matched to a gene: 2. The CDR3 sequence is CASSLWDRGPNTEAFF. DNA of the CDR3: TGTGCCAGCAGCTTGTGGGACAGGGGGCCGAACACTGAAGCTTTCTTT.